A selection of T cell receptor beta chains follows, all from one sample in a study of cytomegalovirus exposure and HLA in healthy donors. Sequencing was performed with immunoSEQ multiplex PCR; in TCRdb, only in-frame clones are kept and a portion is missing. The table lists 180,000 or so clones, about 86% of them singletons. Sequencing was done on a sample of PBMCs. The receptors originated from a woman aged 25 to 39 in good health and CMV-seronegative. The CDR3 runs from the conserved cysteine through the conserved F or W. The D gene is left open where the match is weak. Part of the rows lack a size; the others show once, few, many or a class for expanded clones.

.	TRBV6-5	few	TRBJ1-3	TGTGCCAGCACCAGTACCCTCTCTGGAAACACCATATATTTT	CASTSTLSGNTIYF
TRBD1	TRBV4-1	.	TRBJ2-2	TGCGCCAATGCGGGACAGGACACCGGGGAGCTGTTTTTT	CANAGQDTGELFF
.	TRBV19	.	TRBJ2-1	TGTGCCAGTAAAGGCAGTGCAGGCGATGAGCAGTTCTTC	CASKGSAGDEQFF
TRBD2	TRBV27	.	TRBJ2-2	TGTGCCAGCAGTCAAACTAGCGGGGGCACCGGGGAGCTGTTTTTT	CASSQTSGGTGELFF
TRBD1	TRBV7-9	.	TRBJ1-2	TGTGCCAGCAGCCCCTCCGGACAGGGACTAAACTATGGCTACACCTTC	CASSPSGQGLNYGYTF
TRBD1	TRBV29-1	.	TRBJ1-2	TGCAGCGTTGAAGGGGGACAGGGGCACTATGGCTACACCTTC	CSVEGGQGHYGYTF
TRBD2	TRBV4-2	.	TRBJ2-2	TGTGCCAGCAGCCAAGAGGTAGCGGGGGCCGGCGCAACCGGGGAGCTGTTTTTT	CASSQEVAGAGATGELFF
TRBD2	TRBV6-5	.	TRBJ2-1	TGTGCCAGCAGTCGACTAGCGGGGGGTAACAATGAGCAGTTCTTC	CASSRLAGGNNEQFF
.	TRBV6-6	.	TRBJ2-1	TGTGCCAGCAGTTACAGGGCGGGGTGGGATGAGCAGTTCTTC	CASSYRAGWDEQFF
TRBD2	TRBV6-1	once	TRBJ2-3	TGTGCCAGCAGTGATTGGCTAGCGGGGGGGTCTAGCACAGATACGCAGTATTTT	CASSDWLAGGSSTDTQYF
.	TRBV5-6	.	TRBJ1-1	TGTGCCAGCAGCTTGGGTGTGACAGGAGCTTTTACTGAAGCTTTCTTT	CASSLGVTGAFTEAFF
TRBD1	TRBV11-2	few	TRBJ2-7	TGTGCCAGCAGCTTCGACAGGGGGTCCTACGAGCAGTACTTC	CASSFDRGSYEQYF
TRBD1	TRBV10-1	.	TRBJ2-7	TGCGCCAGCAGTGGTTCCCAGGGGGCGGATGAGCAGTACTTC	CASSGSQGADEQYF
.	TRBV6-1	.	TRBJ1-5	TGTGCCAGCAGTGAAATGACACTCAATCAGCCCCAGCATTTT	CASSEMTLNQPQHF
.	TRBV7-2	.	TRBJ1-5	TGTGCCAGCAGCTTAGCTAGTAACAGCCTAGGAGGCTTTCAGCCCCAGCATTTT	CASSLASNSLGGFQPQHF
.	TRBV10-3	.	TRBJ1-4	TGTGCCATCAGTGAGTCGAGGGCTGCAACTAATGAAAAACTGTTTTTT	CAISESRAATNEKLFF
.	TRBV2	.	TRBJ1-6	TGTGCCAGCAACGAGGCTTGGGGCAAAGATAATTCACCCCTCCACTTT	CASNEAWGKDNSPLHF